A selection of T cell receptor beta chains follows, all from one sample in a study of shared clonotypes between healthy human individuals. The method was immunoSEQ multiplex PCR; TCRdb's version includes in-frame clones alone and lacks a portion of them. Of about 2.3 million clones in the sample, just under 95% were seen once. The sample comprised naive CD4+ T cells from PBMCs. The receptors were gathered from a man younger than 35 in good health. Some clones in this sample may be carry-over from other donors' samples. The CDR3 runs from the conserved cysteine through the conserved F or W. A D gene is named only where the DNA matches it firmly. The listing skips clone size in some rows; elsewhere it reads once, few, many or a size class.

DNA: TGTGCCAGCAGTGACGAGGGAAGCTCCTACAATGAGCAGTTCTTC
CDR3: CASSDEGSSYNEQFF
size: -
D: -
J: TRBJ2-1
length: 15
V: TRBV6-4

DNA: TGTGCCAGCAGCCTCCGACAGGGCCTTAATGAAAAACTGTTTTTT
CDR3: CASSLRQGLNEKLFF
size: few
D: TRBD1
J: TRBJ1-4
length: 15
V: TRBV11-2

DNA: TGTGCCAGCAGCTTAAGGGTCCAAGAGACCCAGTACTTC
CDR3: CASSLRVQETQYF
size: -
D: -
J: TRBJ2-5
length: 13
V: TRBV7-2

DNA: TGTGGCCCGAACCGTTATTGGGGACGGGCCCTCTACAATGAGCAGTTCTTC
CDR3: CGPNRYWGRALYNEQFF
size: -
D: -
J: TRBJ2-1
length: 17
V: TRBV6-4

DNA: TGCGCCAGCAGCTCCGACGGAAACACTGAAGCTTTCTTT
CDR3: CASSSDGNTEAFF
size: -
D: -
J: TRBJ1-1
length: 13
V: TRBV5-1

DNA: TGCGCCAGCAGCGTATCTGGGACAGGGGTTCTCGAGCAGTACTTC
CDR3: CASSVSGTGVLEQYF
size: -
D: TRBD1
J: TRBJ2-7
length: 15
V: TRBV5-1

DNA: TGTGCCAGCAGCTTATTCGGGAGATTCAATGAGCAGTTCTTC
CDR3: CASSLFGRFNEQFF
size: -
D: -
J: TRBJ2-1
length: 14
V: TRBV7-2

DNA: TGTGCCAGCTCACAAAATCCCTATGGGGGGAATCAGCCCCAGCATTTT
CDR3: CASSQNPYGGNQPQHF
size: -
D: -
J: TRBJ1-5
length: 16
V: TRBV18

DNA: TGTGCCACCAGCAGAGGGCCGCCTGGGGCCAACGTCCTGACTTTC
CDR3: CATSRGPPGANVLTF
size: -
D: -
J: TRBJ2-6
length: 15
V: TRBV15

DNA: TGTGCCAGCAGCTTAGGGGTCGGCTGGGCAGATACGCAGTATTTT
CDR3: CASSLGVGWADTQYF
size: -
D: -
J: TRBJ2-3
length: 15
V: TRBV7-9

DNA: TGTGCCAGCGATATGGGCCACTCTGGGGCCAACGTCCTGACTTTC
CDR3: CASDMGHSGANVLTF
size: once
D: -
J: TRBJ2-6
length: 15
V: TRBV7-9

DNA: TGTGCCAGCAGCCAGGACAGGGTCCGTGAAAAACTGTTTTTT
CDR3: CASSQDRVREKLFF
size: -
D: TRBD1
J: TRBJ1-4
length: 14
V: TRBV28

DNA: TGTGCCAGCAGCCCCGGACAGGTCTACGAGCAGTACTTC
CDR3: CASSPGQVYEQYF
size: -
D: TRBD1
J: TRBJ2-7
length: 13
V: TRBV5-4

DNA: TGTGCCAGCAGCTCTAGCGGGAGATCGAACACAGATACGCAGTATTTT
CDR3: CASSSSGRSNTDTQYF
size: -
D: TRBD2
J: TRBJ2-3
length: 16
V: TRBV9

DNA: TGTGCCAGCAGTGGACAGGGCCTTAGCTCCTATAATTCACCCCTCCACTTT
CDR3: CASSGQGLSSYNSPLHF
size: -
D: TRBD1
J: TRBJ1-6
length: 17
V: TRBV2

DNA: TGTGCCAGCAGCTTAATAGGCTACTCTGGAAACACCATATATTTT
CDR3: CASSLIGYSGNTIYF
size: -
D: -
J: TRBJ1-3
length: 15
V: TRBV5-6

DNA: TGTGCCTGGAGCCGGGCGGGGAGTGAGCCCCAGCATTTT
CDR3: CAWSRAGSEPQHF
size: few
D: -
J: TRBJ1-5
length: 13
V: TRBV30

DNA: TGCGCCAGCAGCTGGGGACTAGCGGGAGCCACCTACAATGAGCAGTTCTTC
CDR3: CASSWGLAGATYNEQFF
size: -
D: TRBD2
J: TRBJ2-1
length: 17
V: TRBV5-1

DNA: TGTGCCTGGAGTGCCGTTCGGAGGGCCTACAATGAGCAGTTCTTC
CDR3: CAWSAVRRAYNEQFF
size: -
D: -
J: TRBJ2-1
length: 15
V: TRBV30

DNA: TGTGCCAGCAGCTCCATAGCGGGAGTGGCAGATACGCAGTATTTT
CDR3: CASSSIAGVADTQYF
size: -
D: TRBD2
J: TRBJ2-3
length: 15
V: TRBV7-2

DNA: TGTGCCAGCAGTTTGAAAACCGGGGACCAGCCCCAGCATTTT
CDR3: CASSLKTGDQPQHF
size: -
D: -
J: TRBJ1-5
length: 14
V: TRBV28

DNA: TGTGCCAGTGAGTATGGGGACATTCAGTACTTC
CDR3: CASEYGDIQYF
size: -
D: -
J: TRBJ2-4
length: 11
V: TRBV19

DNA: TGTGCCAGCAGTTCCCCTACAGGGGTTGAAAAACTGTTTTTT
CDR3: CASSSPTGVEKLFF
size: once
D: TRBD1
J: TRBJ1-4
length: 14
V: TRBV28

DNA: TGTGCCAGCAGCCCCCCGGGCCCTGGGGCCAACGTCCTGACTTTC
CDR3: CASSPPGPGANVLTF
size: -
D: -
J: TRBJ2-6
length: 15
V: TRBV7-9

DNA: TGCAGCGTTATGAGGGACAGGGCCATAAGGGAGGGAACGCAGTATTTT
CDR3: CSVMRDRAIREGTQYF
size: -
D: TRBD1
J: TRBJ2-3
length: 16
V: TRBV29-1

DNA: TGCAGTGCTCAGGGTGGCTACGAGCAGTACTTC
CDR3: CSAQGGYEQYF
size: -
D: -
J: TRBJ2-7
length: 11
V: TRBV20-1

DNA: TGCGCCAGCAGCTTGGGGGGGACCGCTGGGCCCGGGGAGCTGTTTTTT
CDR3: CASSLGGTAGPGELFF
size: -
D: -
J: TRBJ2-2
length: 16
V: TRBV5-1

DNA: TGCGCCAGCAGCCGATCCCCTCCGGGGGGCGAGCAGTACTTC
CDR3: CASSRSPPGGEQYF
size: -
D: TRBD2
J: TRBJ2-7
length: 14
V: TRBV4-3

DNA: TGTGCCAGCAGCCAGGATAGCTATGGCTACACCTTC
CDR3: CASSQDSYGYTF
size: -
D: -
J: TRBJ1-2
length: 12
V: TRBV6-6

DNA: TGTGCCAGCAGCTTAAGCAGGGCCGGCAGCGCCTACGAGCAGTACTTC
CDR3: CASSLSRAGSAYEQYF
size: -
D: -
J: TRBJ2-7
length: 16
V: TRBV7-2

DNA: TGTGCCAGCACCCCAGGCGGAGGTAGGGCAGATACGCAGTATTTT
CDR3: CASTPGGGRADTQYF
size: -
D: -
J: TRBJ2-3
length: 15
V: TRBV25-1

DNA: TGTGCCAGCAGCTTACGTCGCCCTAGCGGGACTTTAGACGAGCAGTACTTC
CDR3: CASSLRRPSGTLDEQYF
size: -
D: TRBD2
J: TRBJ2-7
length: 17
V: TRBV7-9

DNA: TGTGCCAGTAGACAGAACGCAAGACAGAGCAATCAGCCCCAGCATTTT
CDR3: CASRQNARQSNQPQHF
size: -
D: -
J: TRBJ1-5
length: 16
V: TRBV19

DNA: TGCGCCAGCAGCACCGGGACGACATTCACCGGGGAGCTGTTTTTT
CDR3: CASSTGTTFTGELFF
size: once
D: -
J: TRBJ2-2
length: 15
V: TRBV5-1

DNA: TGTGCCTGGGCGGGACAGACTAATTCACCCCTCCACTTT
CDR3: CAWAGQTNSPLHF
size: -
D: TRBD1
J: TRBJ1-6
length: 13
V: TRBV30

DNA: TGTGCCAGCAGCCCTGAGGGACAGTCAACCGGGGAGCTGTTTTTT
CDR3: CASSPEGQSTGELFF
size: -
D: TRBD1
J: TRBJ2-2
length: 15
V: TRBV6-4

DNA: TGCGCCAACCCGGGACAGGGTACTCAGCCCCAGCATTTT
CDR3: CANPGQGTQPQHF
size: -
D: TRBD1
J: TRBJ1-5
length: 13
V: TRBV5-1

DNA: TGTGCCAGCAGCGTGCCCGGGAACTATGGCTACACCTTC
CDR3: CASSVPGNYGYTF
size: -
D: -
J: TRBJ1-2
length: 13
V: TRBV6-5

DNA: TGCGCCAGCAGCTCCGGACTAGCGGGTAGCACAGATACGCAGTATTTT
CDR3: CASSSGLAGSTDTQYF
size: -
D: TRBD2
J: TRBJ2-3
length: 16
V: TRBV5-1

DNA: TGTGCCAGCAGCTCCCTCCTCAGTGGCAGGATGGGGGAGCAGTACTTC
CDR3: CASSSLLSGRMGEQYF
size: -
D: -
J: TRBJ2-7
length: 16
V: TRBV11-2

DNA: TGTGCCAGCAGCTTGGGCCGGGCCAATGGCGAGCAGTTCTTC
CDR3: CASSLGRANGEQFF
size: -
D: -
J: TRBJ2-1
length: 14
V: TRBV7-3

DNA: TGCGCCAGCAGCCTCGACCCCTCCAGCGGCGGAGGCTATGAGCAGTTCTTC
CDR3: CASSLDPSSGGGYEQFF
size: -
D: -
J: TRBJ2-1
length: 17
V: TRBV5-1

DNA: TGTGCCAGCAGCGTATCGCCTAGCCCGGTTTTTGAGCAGTTCTTC
CDR3: CASSVSPSPVFEQFF
size: -
D: -
J: TRBJ2-1
length: 15
V: TRBV9

DNA: TGTGCCAGCAGCCCCCGTTGGGGGGATAGCACCGGGGAGCTGTTTTTT
CDR3: CASSPRWGDSTGELFF
size: -
D: -
J: TRBJ2-2
length: 16
V: TRBV11-1

DNA: TGCGCCAGCAGCTCCCGAGGACAGGGGAAGAACACTGAAGCTTTCTTT
CDR3: CASSSRGQGKNTEAFF
size: -
D: TRBD1
J: TRBJ1-1
length: 16
V: TRBV5-1

DNA: TGTGCCAGCAGCCCGACTTTAGAGGCGGGCGGGGAGCTGTTTTTT
CDR3: CASSPTLEAGGELFF
size: -
D: -
J: TRBJ2-2
length: 15
V: TRBV7-6